Here is one TCR beta chain with its context. The antigen remains undetermined. Reverse transcription of extracted RNA yielded cDNA, which provided the sequencing template. The repertoire was sequenced with immunoSEQ multiplex PCR; TCRdb's copy has only in-frame clones and lacks some. The table shows some 200,000 clones, with under 60% occurring only once. Treatment meaning: oral pan-JAK inhibitor, 5-10 mg twice daily. This CDR3 has 16 amino acids. Germline V gene sequence: CDR1 SNHLY, CDR2 FYNNEI. Trimming shortened V by 0 bases and J by 2 bases, and 11 bases separated the two germline ends. The source of the sample is a study of CD8+ T cells in alopecia areata. Overall study: Treated patients were given oral tofacitinib, which was dosed at 5 to 10 mg twice daily.

Whole-study findings and limits: Sharing of TCR sequences between patients (possibly for HLA-related reasons) was less clear than in mice. A great number of expanded lesional clones endured in scalp and blood during tofacitinib.

The sample here was CD4+ T cells sorted from blood, taken at week 4, from a patient treated with tofacitinib. This TCR derives from a human donor with alopecia areata. The rearrangement links TRBV2 to TRBJ1-5; the D gene is possibly TRBD1 (6 bases). The CDR3 nucleotides read TGTGCCAGCAGTGAAGCGCCGTACAGGGGCAATCAGCCCCAGCATTTT. Its translation: CASSEAPYRGNQPQHF.